The 29 T cell receptor beta chains given below trace back to one sample, sequenced in a study of blood T cell repertoires in COVID-19. Produced via immunoSEQ multiplex PCR; TCRdb's table is partial and in-frame only. There are around 130,000 clones in the sample; about four fifths occur only once, and about 9.6% lies in the top ten. Specimen: peripheral blood. All receptors derive from a man aged 35-49 years with active or convalescent COVID-19.

Written as DNA, the CDR3 is TGCAGCGCAGAACTAGCGGGGGGATACGAGCAGTACTTC. Translation: CSAELAGGYEQYF. The chain recombines TRBV29-1 with TRBJ2-7; TRBD2 aligns across 12 bases. The J segment lost 4 bases and the V segment lost 7 bases, leaving 5 bases of the junction unmatched. The CDR3 has 13 amino acids. Per germline, CDR1 SQVTM and CDR2 ANQGSEA.

V usage is TRBV30 and J usage is TRBJ1-3; 7 positions agree with TRBD1. V was clipped by 8 bases and J by 3 bases; unmatched bases: 4. Germline V gene sequence: CDR1 GTSNPN, CDR2 SVGIG (reference sequence). The length of the CDR3 is 12 residues. The CDR3 reads CAGGTVGNTIYF. As DNA, the CDR3 is TGTGCCGGAGGGACAGTTGGAAACACCATATATTTT.

CDR3 DNA: TGCGCCAGCAGTCGGGCGGGGTCTCAGCCCCAGCATTTT. This gives the protein CASSRAGSQPQHF. The J gene is TRBJ1-5, the V gene TRBV23-1; D unresolved. TRBV23-1 is designated an ORF whose function remains uncertain. CDR3 length: 13 residues. The V gene lost 4 bases and the J gene lost 6 bases, with 10 bases spanning the gap.

This clone came up once. The rearrangement joins TRBV10-3 to TRBJ1-3, with D unresolved. Germline V gene lookup returns CDR1 ENHRY and CDR2 SYGVKD. The CDR3 has 14 amino acids. Trimming stripped 8 bases from V and 3 bases from J, with 14 bases between. CDR3 DNA sequence: TGTGCCATCCAGCGAGTAAATGGTGGAAACACCATATATTTT. Amino acids: CAIQRVNGGNTIYF.

The chain has TRBV6-1 and TRBJ1-1; 9 bases match TRBD1. The CDR3 runs 17 residues. CDR1 and CDR2 (germline): MNHNS, SASEGT. Unmatched junction bases numbered 5, after V lost 0 bases and J lost 0 bases. The CDR3 region is CASSEALGTGMNTEAFF. The CDR3 DNA is TGTGCCAGCAGTGAAGCGCTTGGGACAGGGATGAACACTGAAGCTTTCTTT.

This clone was observed a handful of times. This chain links TRBV14 with TRBJ1-5, with a possible D match to TRBD1 (6 bases). Germline-derived CDR1 and CDR2 are SGHDN and FVKESK. The length of the CDR3 is 14 residues. With 2 bases removed from V and 3 bases from J, the gap between germline ends came to 8 bases. The CDR3 DNA follows: TGTGCCAGCAGCCAAAGGGGGACCAATCAGCCCCAGCATTTT. Protein sequence: CASSQRGTNQPQHF.

The rearrangement links TRBV7-2 to TRBJ1-2; 7 nucleotides line up with TRBD1. This CDR3 spans 17 amino acids. Germline V CDR1 and CDR2: SGHTA, FQGNSA. V was pared by 2 bases and J by 0 bases, with 9 bases of the junction left unmatched. Here the CDR3 DNA reads TGTGCCAGCAGCTTAACCGGGACAGTTGGAGCTAACTATGGCTACACCTTC. It specifies CASSLTGTVGANYGYTF.

The chain employs TRBV5-6 and TRBJ2-5; 14 bases map to TRBD2. CDR1 is SGHDT, CDR2 YYEEEE, per germline. J was trimmed by 5 bases and V by 3 bases; bases with no gene match: 3. CDR3 length: 15 amino acids. The CDR3 DNA reads TGTGCCAGCAGCTGGGGGACTAGCGGGGGTGAGACCCAGTACTTC. Residues: CASSWGTSGGETQYF.

This clone has just one count. The V gene is TRBV12-3 or TRBV12-4, the J gene TRBJ1-1; D ambiguous. The length of the CDR3 is 13 residues. Trimming pared 2 bases from V and 2 bases from J, leaving 6 bases between. The CDR3 loop is CASSLHSNTEAFF. The CDR3 coding sequence is TGTGCCAGCAGTTTACATAGCAACACTGAAGCTTTCTTT.

The V and J genes are TRBV5-4 and TRBJ2-5; TRBD2 might be the D (5 bases). The V gene's germline CDR1 is SGHNT and CDR2 YYREEE (reference sequence). CDR3 size: 14 residues. V lost 2 bases and J 1 base, leaving 9 bases between the germline ends. CDR3 in DNA: TGTGCCAGCAGCTTCTTCGGGGTCCAAGAGACCCAGTACTTC. Encoded protein: CASSFFGVQETQYF. Full variable domain (outside the CDR3, taken from reference TRBV5-4 and TRBJ2-5): ETGVTQSPTHLIKTRGQQVTLRCSSQSGHNTVSWYQQALGQGPQFIFQYYREEENGRGNFPPRFSGLQFPNYSSELNVNALELDDSALYLCASSFFGVQETQYFGPGTRLLVL.

The J gene is TRBJ1-5, the V gene TRBV2; 9 positions match TRBD1. J gave up 4 bases and V 6 bases, and 7 bases lay outside the gene matches. The CDR3 runs to 15 residues. CDR1 and CDR2 from the germline V gene are SNHLY and FYNNEI. The CDR3 sequence: CASRRQGVRNQPQHF. Written as DNA, the CDR3 is TGTGCCAGCAGAAGACAGGGGGTGAGGAATCAGCCCCAGCATTTT. Variable domain in full (rest from reference TRBV2 and TRBJ1-5): EPEVTQTPSHQVTQMGQEVILRCVPISNHLYFYWYRQILGQKVEFLVSFYNNEISEKSEIFDDQFSVERPDGSNFTLKIRSTKLEDSAMYFCASRRQGVRNQPQHFGDGTRLSIL.

This clone was seen a single time. Other DNA sequences in this specimen translate into the identical CDR3. This chain links TRBV12-3 or TRBV12-4 with TRBJ2-2; D unresolved. The CDR3 is 12 amino acids. Between the trimmed V and J ends, which lost 5 bases and 3 bases, there was a span of 4 bases. The DNA of the CDR3 is TGTGCCAGCAGTCCTTACACCGGGGAGCTGTTTTTT. Amino acid sequence: CASSPYTGELFF.

This clone was detected only a few times. This rearrangement joins TRBV7-3 to TRBJ2-5; a possible D gene is TRBD2 (6 bases). The CDR3 spans 16 residues. From germline, CDR1 is SGHTA and CDR2 FQGTGA. V shed 4 bases and J shed 7 bases, with 22 bases lying between them. As DNA, the CDR3 is TGTGCCAGCAGCTCCGGGTCTCTTGGCGGGGCAGGGACCCAGTACTTC. The encoded protein is CASSSGSLGGAGTQYF. The full variable domain, in which reference TRBV7-3 and TRBJ2-5 provide the parts outside the CDR3, is GAGVSQTPSNKVTEKGKYVELRCDPISGHTALYWYRQSLGQGPEFLIYFQGTGAADDSGLPNDRFFAVRPEGSVSTLKIQRTERGDSAVYLCASSSGSLGGAGTQYFGPGTRLLVL.

The table lists this clone with a few counts. Here the CDR3 DNA reads TGTGCCTCATACAGGGTCCGCAATCAGCCCCAGCATTTT. Translation gives CASYRVRNQPQHF. This sequence joins TRBV30 and TRBJ1-5, with D maybe TRBD1 (6 bases). Germline CDR1 is GTSNPN and CDR2 is SVGIG (reference sequence). V was pared by 7 bases and J by 2 bases, with 12 bases between. The CDR3 totals 13 residues.

This rearrangement joins TRBV19 to TRBJ1-5; the D is unclear. Germline CDR1 reads LNHDA; CDR2 reads SQIVND (reference sequence). This CDR3 spans 13 amino acids. V lost 4 bases, J lost 3 bases, and 7 bases lay in between. The CDR3 bases are TGTGCCAGTAGTACCAGATTCAATCAGCCCCAGCATTTT. Translated, it gives CASSTRFNQPQHF.

The rearrangement uses TRBV7-9 and TRBJ1-3, with D tentatively TRBD1 (6 bases). CDR1 SEHNR and CDR2 FQNEAQ come from the germline V gene (reference sequence). The CDR3 sequence is 12 residues long. Trimming cost V 5 bases and J 9 bases, with 11 bases left between them. CDR3 residues: CASSRLDSTIYF. The CDR3 nucleotides read TGTGCCAGCAGCCGCTTGGACAGCACCATATATTTT.

This chain links TRBV27 with TRBJ2-5; 10 bases align to TRBD1. The CDR3 length is 14 residues. From germline, CDR1 is MNHEY and CDR2 SMNVEV (reference sequence). V dropped 6 bases and J dropped 4; count of bases not matched to a gene: 5. This chain's CDR3 is CASSRQGARETQYF. In DNA form, the CDR3 reads TGTGCCAGCAGCCGACAGGGGGCGCGAGAGACCCAGTACTTC.

The chain combines TRBV19 with TRBJ2-5; 8 bases match TRBD2. Germline CDR1 LNHDA, CDR2 SQIVND (reference sequence). V was clipped by 7 bases and J by 2 bases; unmatched bases: 3. The length of the CDR3 is 13 residues. The CDR3 sequence: CASTTSDQETQYF. DNA of the CDR3: TGTGCCAGTACGACTAGCGATCAAGAGACCCAGTACTTC.

The chain has TRBV7-8 and TRBJ1-5; TRBD1 agrees at 7 bases. The CDR3 loop spans 14 amino acids. After removal of 5 bases from V and 6 bases from J, the junction contained 7 bases not matched to a gene. Germline V lookup: CDR1 SGHVS, CDR2 FQNEAQ. CDR3 bases: TGTGCCAGCAGCCTTCAGGGGGAGTTTCAGCCCCAGCATTTT. Translated: CASSLQGEFQPQHF.

The chain employs TRBV10-1 and TRBJ2-7; TRBD1 matches 9 bases. J lost 1 base, V lost 5 bases, and 3 bases had no gene match. The CDR3 contains 14 residues. CDR1 and CDR2 from the germline V gene are WNHNN and SYGVQD (reference sequence). For the CDR3, the DNA is TGCGCCAGCAGTCCCGGGACAGGGTCCTACGAGCAGTACTTC. Its protein product is CASSPGTGSYEQYF.

The V call is TRBV10-3, the J call TRBJ2-5, with 8 bases lining up with TRBD2. V lost 5 bases, J lost 1 base, and 9 bases stayed unmatched. The germline V gene encodes CDR1 ENHRY and CDR2 SYGVKD. The CDR3 is 16 amino acids. CDR3 bases: TGTGCCATCAGTCCCGGTAGGGCGGGGGGCCAAGAGACCCAGTACTTC. Amino acid sequence: CAISPGRAGGQETQYF.

This chain joins TRBV6-1 and TRBJ2-7; TRBD2 matches at 12 bases. Germline V lookup: CDR1 MNHNS, CDR2 SASEGT. The CDR3 consists of 15 residues. Losses at the gene ends were 3 bases for V and 3 bases for J; bases not matched to a gene: 3. The CDR3 DNA reads as TGTGCCAGCAGTGAGGGACTAGCGGGCATCTACGAGCAGTACTTC. This encodes CASSEGLAGIYEQYF.

V and J are TRBV7-2 and TRBJ1-1, with a weak D call TRBD1 (5 bases). Germline assignment: CDR1 SGHTA and CDR2 FQGNSA. The CDR3 totals 15 residues. The V and J ends lost 0 bases and 5 bases respectively, with 13 bases between them. CDR3 residues: CASSLATGRGTEAFF. Written as DNA, the CDR3 is TGTGCCAGCAGCTTAGCAACGGGACGGGGGACTGAAGCTTTCTTT.

This chain links TRBV11-2 with TRBJ2-2, with 7 bases that match TRBD2. The ends lost 6 bases at V and 2 bases at J; junction bases unmatched: 12. Germline values: CDR1 SGHAT, CDR2 FQNNGV. The CDR3 covers 17 residues. CDR3 in DNA: TGTGCCAGCAGACCCCTCCGGGACTACCTTAACACCGGGGAGCTGTTTTTT. Translated: CASRPLRDYLNTGELFF.

The rearrangement joins TRBV3-1 (or the pseudogene TRBV3-2) to TRBJ2-6; tentative D call: TRBD1 (6 bases). Germline V gene data show CDR1 as LGHDT and CDR2 as YNNKEL (reference sequence). CDR3 length: 17 residues. The V gene lost 0 bases and the J gene lost 0 bases, with 9 bases spanning the gap. The CDR3, as DNA: TGTGCCAGCAGCCAAGATATAGGGGGCTCTGGGGCCAACGTCCTGACTTTC. Translation gives CASSQDIGGSGANVLTF.

This chain connects TRBV18 to TRBJ2-7; TRBD1 matches at 12 bases. The CDR3 consists of 15 residues. Germline-derived CDR1 and CDR2 are KGHSH and LQKENI. J was trimmed by 7 bases and V by 6 bases; bases with no gene match: 10. The CDR3 DNA reads as TGTGCCAGCTCCAGGGATGGGACAGGGGGCAAGGAGCAGTACTTC. This gives the protein CASSRDGTGGKEQYF.

For this clone: Other DNA variants within this sample encode the same CDR3. The chain employs TRBV7-2 and TRBJ2-3; D is unclear. This CDR3 has 13 residues. Trimming stripped 4 bases from V and 0 bases from J, with 5 bases between. Germline-derived CDR1 and CDR2 are SGHTA and FQGNSA. CDR3 amino acids: CASSSYSTDTQYF. CDR3 coding DNA: TGTGCCAGCAGCTCCTACAGCACAGATACGCAGTATTTT.

The rearrangement joins TRBV11-2 to TRBJ2-5, with 7 bases fitting TRBD2. In germline, CDR1 is SGHAT, CDR2 FQNNGV. The CDR3 contains 17 residues. Trimming cost V 1 base and J 4 bases; bases outside gene matches: 12. The CDR3 is CASSLGGTAGRGETQYF. The DNA of the CDR3 is TGTGCCAGCAGCTTAGGAGGAACGGCGGGGAGGGGAGAGACCCAGTACTTC.

The chain couples TRBV19 to TRBJ2-3, with 9 bases identical to TRBD1. J lost 8 bases, V lost 8 bases, and 2 bases had no gene match. This CDR3 is 11 amino acids long. The V gene's germline CDR1 is LNHDA and CDR2 SQIVND (reference sequence). This CDR3 is CASSTGGTQYF. CDR3 sequence (DNA): TGTGCCAGTTCGACAGGGGGTACGCAGTATTTT.